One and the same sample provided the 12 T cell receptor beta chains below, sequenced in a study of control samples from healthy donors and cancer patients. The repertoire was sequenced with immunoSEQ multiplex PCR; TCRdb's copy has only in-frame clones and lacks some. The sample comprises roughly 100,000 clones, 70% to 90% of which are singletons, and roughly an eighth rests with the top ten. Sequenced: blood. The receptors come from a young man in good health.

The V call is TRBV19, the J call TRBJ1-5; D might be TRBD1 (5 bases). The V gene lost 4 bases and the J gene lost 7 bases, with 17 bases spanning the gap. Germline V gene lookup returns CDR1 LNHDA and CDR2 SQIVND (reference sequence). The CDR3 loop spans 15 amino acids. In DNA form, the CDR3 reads TGTGCCAGTAGTACTAATGGAAGGGGCGAGCAGCCCCAGCATTTT. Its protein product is CASSTNGRGEQPQHF.

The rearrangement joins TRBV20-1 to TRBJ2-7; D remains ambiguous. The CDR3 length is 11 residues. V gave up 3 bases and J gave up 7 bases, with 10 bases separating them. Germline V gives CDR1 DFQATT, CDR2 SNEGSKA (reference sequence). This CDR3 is CSARMSWEQYF. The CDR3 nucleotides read TGCAGTGCTAGGATGTCCTGGGAGCAGTACTTC.

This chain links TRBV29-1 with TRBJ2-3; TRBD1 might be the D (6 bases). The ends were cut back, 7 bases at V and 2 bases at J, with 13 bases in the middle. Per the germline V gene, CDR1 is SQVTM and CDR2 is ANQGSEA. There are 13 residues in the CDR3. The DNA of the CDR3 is TGCAGCGCCAACACAGGGATCACAGATACGCAGTATTTT. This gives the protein CSANTGITDTQYF.

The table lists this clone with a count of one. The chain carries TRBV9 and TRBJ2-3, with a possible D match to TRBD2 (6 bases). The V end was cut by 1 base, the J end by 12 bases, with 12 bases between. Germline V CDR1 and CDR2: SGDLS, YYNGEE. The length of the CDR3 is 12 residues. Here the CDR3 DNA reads TGTGCCAGCAGCGTATACGGAGGGAGCCAGTATTTT. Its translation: CASSVYGGSQYF.

This CDR3 is CASSLGGTANYGYTF. DNA of the CDR3: TGTGCCAGCAGCCTGGGGGGGACAGCTAACTATGGCTACACCTTC. This sequence joins TRBV5-8 and TRBJ1-2; 7 bases agree with TRBD1. After removal of 4 bases from V and 0 bases from J, the junction contained 6 bases not matched to a gene. Germline values: CDR1 SGHTS, CDR2 YDEGEE. The CDR3 covers 15 residues.

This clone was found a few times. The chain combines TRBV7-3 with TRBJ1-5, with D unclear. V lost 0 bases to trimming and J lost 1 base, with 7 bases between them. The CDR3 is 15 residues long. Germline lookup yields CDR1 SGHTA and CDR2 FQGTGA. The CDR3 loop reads CASSLTAESNQPQHF. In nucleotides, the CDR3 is TGTGCCAGCAGCTTAACAGCGGAGAGCAATCAGCCCCAGCATTTT. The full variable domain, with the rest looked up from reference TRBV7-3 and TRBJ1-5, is GAGVSQTPSNKVTEKGKYVELRCDPISGHTALYWYRQSLGQGPEFLIYFQGTGAADDSGLPNDRFFAVRPEGSVSTLKIQRTERGDSAVYLCASSLTAESNQPQHFGDGTRLSIL.

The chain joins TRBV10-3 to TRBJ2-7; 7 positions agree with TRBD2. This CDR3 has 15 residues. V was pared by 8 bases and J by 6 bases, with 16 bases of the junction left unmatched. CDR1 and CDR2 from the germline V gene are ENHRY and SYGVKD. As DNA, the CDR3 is TGTGCCATCGCTCAGGGAGGGCCAGTTCATGGCGAGCAGTACTTC. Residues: CAIAQGGPVHGEQYF.

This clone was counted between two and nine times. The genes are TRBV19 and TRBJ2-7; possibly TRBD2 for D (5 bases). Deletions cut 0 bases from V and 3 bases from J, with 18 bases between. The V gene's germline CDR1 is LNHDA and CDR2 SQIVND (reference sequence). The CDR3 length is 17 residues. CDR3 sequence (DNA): TGTGCCAGTAGTATAGATCGGGAACGAGCGGAGATCTACGAGCAGTACTTC. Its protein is CASSIDRERAEIYEQYF.

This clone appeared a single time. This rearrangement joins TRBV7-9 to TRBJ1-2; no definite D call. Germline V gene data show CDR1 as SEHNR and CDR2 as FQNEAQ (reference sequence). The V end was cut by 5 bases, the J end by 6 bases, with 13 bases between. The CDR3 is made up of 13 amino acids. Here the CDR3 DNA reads TGTGCCAGCAGCCCACCTCTTTGGAATGGCTACACCTTC. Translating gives CASSPPLWNGYTF.

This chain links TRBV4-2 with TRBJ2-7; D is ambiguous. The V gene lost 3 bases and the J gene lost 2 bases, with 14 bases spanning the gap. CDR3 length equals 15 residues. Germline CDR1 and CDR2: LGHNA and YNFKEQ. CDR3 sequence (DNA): TGTGCCAGCAGCCATTCGACCAATCCTACCTACGAGCAGTACTTC. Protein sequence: CASSHSTNPTYEQYF.

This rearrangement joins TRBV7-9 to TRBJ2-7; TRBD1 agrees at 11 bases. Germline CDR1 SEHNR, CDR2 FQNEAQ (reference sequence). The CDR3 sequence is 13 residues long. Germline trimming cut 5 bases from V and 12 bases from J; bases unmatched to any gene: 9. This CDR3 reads CASSPQDRGRRYF. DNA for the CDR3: TGTGCCAGCAGCCCTCAGGACAGGGGGCGGCGGTACTTC.

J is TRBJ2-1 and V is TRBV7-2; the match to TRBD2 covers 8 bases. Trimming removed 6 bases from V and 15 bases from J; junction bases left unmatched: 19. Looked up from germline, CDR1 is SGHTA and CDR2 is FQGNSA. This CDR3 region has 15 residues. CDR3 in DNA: TGTGCCAGCAGTTCTAGCCGGGGGGGGAGCATGACGCCGTTCTTC. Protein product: CASSSSRGGSMTPFF.